Sequencing of this T cell receptor beta chain was carried out in a study of blood T cells in healthy people across ages. A few counts support this clonotype. The CDR3 consists of 14 residues. V lost 6 bases and J lost 8; bases outside the gene matches: 11. Sample-barcoded 5' priming and a J-beta primer mix drove a second PCR of roughly 6 to 12 cycles. Each TCR beta cDNA got a 12-nucleotide random molecular identifier. TCRdb recomputed calls from the 5' RACE reads with MiXCR, one row per CDR3 protein. The sample lists approximately 810,000 distinct CDR3 sequences, 36% occurring once. Sequenced sample: blood. V and J are TRBV12-3 or TRBV12-4 and TRBJ1-1; TRBD1 matches 8 bases. The TCR originated in a man aged 18 to 35 in good health. The CDR3 nucleotides read TGTGCCAGCAGGGCCAGGGGGCCGCGAGGCGAAGCTTTCTTT. It codes for CASRARGPRGEAFF.